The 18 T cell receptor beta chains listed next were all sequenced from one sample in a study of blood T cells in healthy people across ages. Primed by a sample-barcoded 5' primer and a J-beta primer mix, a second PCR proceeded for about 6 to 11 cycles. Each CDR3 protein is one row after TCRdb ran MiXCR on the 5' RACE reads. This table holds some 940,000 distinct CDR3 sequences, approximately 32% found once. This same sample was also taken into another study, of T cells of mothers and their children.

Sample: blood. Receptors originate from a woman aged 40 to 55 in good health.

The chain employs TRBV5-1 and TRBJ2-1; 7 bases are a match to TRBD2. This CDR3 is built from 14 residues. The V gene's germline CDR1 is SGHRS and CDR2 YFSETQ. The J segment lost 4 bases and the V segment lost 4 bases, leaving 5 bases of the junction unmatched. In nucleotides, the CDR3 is TGCGCCAGCAGCCCGCAACTAGCGTACAATGAGCAGTTCTTC. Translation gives CASSPQLAYNEQFF. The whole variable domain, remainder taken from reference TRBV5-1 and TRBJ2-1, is KAGVTQTPRYLIKTRGQQVTLSCSPISGHRSVSWYQQTPGQGLQFLFEYFSETQRNKGNFPGRFSGRQFSNSRSEMNVSTLELGDSALYLCASSPQLAYNEQFFGPGTRLTVL.

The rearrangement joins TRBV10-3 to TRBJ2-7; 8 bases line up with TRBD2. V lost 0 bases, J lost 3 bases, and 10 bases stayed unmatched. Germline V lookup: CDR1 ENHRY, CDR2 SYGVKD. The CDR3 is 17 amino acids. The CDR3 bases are TGTGCCATCAGTGAGTCCTCGAGTAGCGGGACTATCTACGAGCAGTACTTC. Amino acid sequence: CAISESSSSGTIYEQYF.

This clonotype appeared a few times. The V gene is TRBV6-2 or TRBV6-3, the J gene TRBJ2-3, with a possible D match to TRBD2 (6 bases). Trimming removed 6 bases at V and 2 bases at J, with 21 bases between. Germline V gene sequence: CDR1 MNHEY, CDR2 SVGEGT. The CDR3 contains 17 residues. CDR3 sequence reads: CASSPTAGRGPTDTQYF. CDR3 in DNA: TGTGCCAGCAGCCCTACGGCAGGGCGGGGACCCACAGATACGCAGTATTTT.

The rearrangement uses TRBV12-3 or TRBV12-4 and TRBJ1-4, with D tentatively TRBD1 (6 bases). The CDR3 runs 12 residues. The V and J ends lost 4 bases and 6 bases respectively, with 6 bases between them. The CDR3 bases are TGTGCCAGCAGTTGGACAGATGAAAAACTGTTTTTT. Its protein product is CASSWTDEKLFF.

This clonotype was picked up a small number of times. This CDR3 is CASSSGLGGTEQYF. In DNA, the CDR3 is TGTGCCAGCAGCTCGGGACTAGGAGGGACCGAGCAGTACTTC. The chain combines TRBV11-3 with TRBJ2-4; TRBD2 agrees at 8 bases. The tail of the sequence fits TRBJ2-7 better, so the J call may be wrong. Germline V CDR1 and CDR2: SGHNT, YENEEA. This CDR3 comprises 14 residues.

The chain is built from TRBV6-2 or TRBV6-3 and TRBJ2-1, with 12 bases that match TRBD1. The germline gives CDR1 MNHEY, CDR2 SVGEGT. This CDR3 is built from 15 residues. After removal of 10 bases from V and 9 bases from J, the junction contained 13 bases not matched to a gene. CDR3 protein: CAILGTGGPSSEQFF. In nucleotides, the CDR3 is TGTGCCATCCTCGGGACAGGGGGCCCATCGAGTGAGCAGTTCTTC.

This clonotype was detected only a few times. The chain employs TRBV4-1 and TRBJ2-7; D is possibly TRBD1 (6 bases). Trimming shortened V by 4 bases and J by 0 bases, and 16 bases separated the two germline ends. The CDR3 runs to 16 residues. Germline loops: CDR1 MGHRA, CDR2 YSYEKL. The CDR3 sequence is CASSRIQGESSYEQYF. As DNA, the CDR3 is TGCGCCAGCAGCCGCATACAGGGCGAAAGCTCCTACGAGCAGTACTTC.

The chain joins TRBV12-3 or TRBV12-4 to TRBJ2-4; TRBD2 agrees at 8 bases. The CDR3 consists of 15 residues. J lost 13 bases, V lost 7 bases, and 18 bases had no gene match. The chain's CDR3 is CASTLLGLVGNEQYF. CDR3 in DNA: TGTGCCAGCACCCTCCTGGGACTAGTGGGTAATGAGCAGTACTTC.

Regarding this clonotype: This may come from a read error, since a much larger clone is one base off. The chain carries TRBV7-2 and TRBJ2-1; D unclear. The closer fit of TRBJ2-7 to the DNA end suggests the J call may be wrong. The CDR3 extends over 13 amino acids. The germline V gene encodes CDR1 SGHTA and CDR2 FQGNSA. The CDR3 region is CASSTGSYNEQYF. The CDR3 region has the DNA TGTGCCAGCAGTACCGGTTCCTACAATGAGCAGTACTTC.

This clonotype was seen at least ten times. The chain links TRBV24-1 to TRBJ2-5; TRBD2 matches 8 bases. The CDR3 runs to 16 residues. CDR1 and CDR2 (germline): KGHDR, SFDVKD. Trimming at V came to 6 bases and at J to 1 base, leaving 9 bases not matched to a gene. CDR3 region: CATSSGAGGLQETQYF. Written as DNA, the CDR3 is TGTGCCACCAGTAGTGGTGCGGGGGGCCTCCAAGAGACCCAGTACTTC.

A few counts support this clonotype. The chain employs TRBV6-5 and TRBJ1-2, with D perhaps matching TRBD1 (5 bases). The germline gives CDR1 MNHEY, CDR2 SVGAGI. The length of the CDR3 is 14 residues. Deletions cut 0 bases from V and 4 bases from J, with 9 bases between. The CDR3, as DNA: TGTGCCAGCAGTTACTCGATCAGGGCCTATGGCTACACCTTC. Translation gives CASSYSIRAYGYTF.

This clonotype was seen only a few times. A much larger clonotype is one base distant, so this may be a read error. The CDR3 DNA is TGTGCCAGCAGCTCGGGACAGGAAGAGACCCAGTACTTC. Amino acid sequence: CASSSGQEETQYF. The V and J genes are TRBV7-3 and TRBJ2-5, with 8 bases lining up with TRBD1. Losses at the gene ends were 4 bases for V and 3 bases for J; bases not matched to a gene: 1. Per germline, CDR1 SGHTA and CDR2 FQGTGA. The CDR3 spans 13 residues.

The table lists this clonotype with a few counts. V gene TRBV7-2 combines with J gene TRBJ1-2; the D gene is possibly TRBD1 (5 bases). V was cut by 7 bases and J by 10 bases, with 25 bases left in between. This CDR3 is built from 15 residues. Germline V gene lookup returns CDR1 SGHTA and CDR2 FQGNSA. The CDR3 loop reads CASKPKGFRTDDYTF. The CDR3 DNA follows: TGTGCCAGCAAGCCTAAGGGGTTCCGGACCGACGACTACACCTTC.

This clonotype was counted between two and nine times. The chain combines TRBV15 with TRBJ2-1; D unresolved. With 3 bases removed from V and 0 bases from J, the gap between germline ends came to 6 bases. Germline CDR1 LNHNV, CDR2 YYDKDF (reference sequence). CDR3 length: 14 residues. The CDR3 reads CATSRGSSYNEQFF. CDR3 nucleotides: TGTGCCACCAGCAGGGGAAGCTCCTACAATGAGCAGTTCTTC.

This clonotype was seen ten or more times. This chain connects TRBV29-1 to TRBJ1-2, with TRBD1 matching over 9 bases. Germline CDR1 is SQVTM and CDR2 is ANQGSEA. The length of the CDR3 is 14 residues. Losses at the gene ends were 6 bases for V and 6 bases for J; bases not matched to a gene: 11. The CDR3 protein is CSVTNLGQGNGYTF. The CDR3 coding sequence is TGCAGCGTGACCAATCTAGGACAGGGGAATGGCTACACCTTC.

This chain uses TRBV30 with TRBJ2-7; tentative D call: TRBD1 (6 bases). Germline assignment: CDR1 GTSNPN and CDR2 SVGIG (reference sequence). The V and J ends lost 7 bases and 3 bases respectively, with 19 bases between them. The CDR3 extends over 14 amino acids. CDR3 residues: CAFGAGTLDYEQYF. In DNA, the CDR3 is TGTGCCTTTGGAGCCGGGACACTGGACTACGAGCAGTACTTC.

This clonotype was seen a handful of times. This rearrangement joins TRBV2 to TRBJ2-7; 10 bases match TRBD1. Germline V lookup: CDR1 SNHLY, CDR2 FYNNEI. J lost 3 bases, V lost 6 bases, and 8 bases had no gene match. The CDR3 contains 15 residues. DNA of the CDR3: TGTGCCAGCAGGGGATCCCGGGACAGGGGCTACGAGCAGTACTTC. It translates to CASRGSRDRGYEQYF.

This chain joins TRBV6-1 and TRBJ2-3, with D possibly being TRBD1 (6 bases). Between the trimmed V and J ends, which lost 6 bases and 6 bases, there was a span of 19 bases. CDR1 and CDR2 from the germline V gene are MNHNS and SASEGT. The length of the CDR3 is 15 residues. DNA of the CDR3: TGTGCCAGCAGCGAGCGCTGGGGGCCCGGGGATACGCAGTATTTT. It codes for CASSERWGPGDTQYF.